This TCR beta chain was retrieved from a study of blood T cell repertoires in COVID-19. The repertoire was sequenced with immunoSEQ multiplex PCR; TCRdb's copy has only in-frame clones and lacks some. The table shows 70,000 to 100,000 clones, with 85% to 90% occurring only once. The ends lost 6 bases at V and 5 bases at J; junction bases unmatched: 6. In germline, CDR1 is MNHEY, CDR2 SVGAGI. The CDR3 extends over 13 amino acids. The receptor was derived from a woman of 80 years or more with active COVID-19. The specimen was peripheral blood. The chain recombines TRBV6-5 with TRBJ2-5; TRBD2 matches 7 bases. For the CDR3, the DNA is TGTGCCAGCAGCCGGGGACTATCCGAGACCCAGTACTTC. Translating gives CASSRGLSETQYF.